Listed below are T cell receptor beta chains from one sample, sequenced in a study of T-cell memory formation after mild COVID-19. In TCRdb, the 5' RACE reads were re-called with MiXCR into one record per CDR3 protein. Of about 50,000 distinct CDR3 sequences listed, about 7.3% are singletons. The sequenced sample was PBMCs or a T cell subset sorted from them (not recorded which). These receptors were taken from a man between 18 and 29 years old who had mild COVID-19 (a few samples of this study predate the infection). Cell type and time point are not known. Both conserved end residues are part of each CDR3. Fields, in order: V gene, clone size, J gene, CDR3 protein. Expanded clones get a size class; other rows say once, few or many, or leave the size out.

TRBV7-9	many	TRBJ2-3	CASSPRALTDTQYF
TRBV5-1	few	TRBJ1-5	CASSLEGLSNQPQHF
TRBV6-2/TRBV6-3	many	TRBJ2-2	CASMRGRYTGELFF
TRBV20-1	many	TRBJ2-3	CSEGGPDTQYF
TRBV2	.	TRBJ1-1	CASSAYGNTEAFF
TRBV5-1	few	TRBJ1-2	CASSYGPTGGPYGYTF
TRBV12-3/TRBV12-4	.	TRBJ2-2	CASKIYRFQGVLFTGELFF
TRBV6-1	.	TRBJ2-7	CASRGVYEQYF
TRBV7-2	few	TRBJ1-5	CASSRSGGSGQPQHF
TRBV12-3/TRBV12-4	few	TRBJ2-5	CASRQGQKETQYF
TRBV7-2	few	TRBJ1-2	CASSLVGSANYGYTF
TRBV7-9	few	TRBJ2-4	CASSSYRVNIQYF
TRBV7-2	.	TRBJ2-7	CASKLSRGSLYEQYF
TRBV7-2	.	TRBJ2-1	CASSLVRLAGNEQFF
TRBV5-1	many	TRBJ2-1	CASKDTSSYNEQFF
TRBV27	many	TRBJ2-7	CASSSLVGGYHTTRQYF
TRBV4-3	few	TRBJ2-2	CASSHPGGKPNTGELFF
TRBV7-9	many	TRBJ2-7	CASSTSRDSWFQQYF
TRBV2	.	TRBJ1-1	CATWAGSGTEAFF
TRBV5-6	.	TRBJ1-6	CASSFIGATSPLHF
TRBV11-2	few	TRBJ1-6	CASGVMRDNRPLHF
TRBV12-3/TRBV12-4	many	TRBJ2-3	CASTNHLAGAADTQYF
TRBV5-1	many	TRBJ1-4	CASSLRPASNEKLFF
TRBV18	.	TRBJ1-5	CASSPTTGRYNQPQHF
TRBV28	.	TRBJ2-2	CASRIGQDTGELFF
TRBV6-6	.	TRBJ1-5	CASSATAGDQPQHF
TRBV3-1	many	TRBJ2-5	CASSQPGGPTETQYF
TRBV7-2	many	TRBJ2-5	CASTETSLETQYF
TRBV27	.	TRBJ2-7	CASSLNGGSEQYF
TRBV7-7	few	TRBJ2-1	CASSRPGQGSNEQFF
TRBV9	few	TRBJ2-5	CASSAPLEETQYF
TRBV5-5	.	TRBJ2-3	CASSIPRGTTDTQYF
TRBV15	.	TRBJ2-1	CATSRGLAGGDNEQFF
TRBV4-3	few	TRBJ2-2	CASSQWDTGELFF
TRBV6-4	few	TRBJ2-1	CASRLAGVLSYNEQFF
TRBV5-1	few	TRBJ1-2	CASSYDGLGGYTF
TRBV20-1	.	TRBJ1-6	CSARYGGDSPLHF
TRBV7-8	few	TRBJ1-1	CASSEREGTTEAFF
TRBV7-2	few	TRBJ2-2	CASSPTPVGELFF
TRBV6-2/TRBV6-3	.	TRBJ1-5	CASSQSRDQPQHF
TRBV12-3/TRBV12-4	few	TRBJ2-1	CASSFLQAWGGFF
TRBV7-2	many	TRBJ2-3	CASSPGPTDTQYF
TRBV4-3	few	TRBJ1-6	CASSQQSLHSPLHF
TRBV10-1	.	TRBJ2-7	CASPICSGGSSSSEQYF
TRBV6-2/TRBV6-3	.	TRBJ1-1	CASSNMDVGESVGEAFF
TRBV5-5	many	TRBJ2-5	CASSFQSRGVLGETQYF
TRBV7-2	few	TRBJ1-2	CASSRPRTGDLDNYGYTF
TRBV27	few	TRBJ1-2	CASSLLAGALSSQGYTF
TRBV3-1	many	TRBJ2-4	CASSPTSGGAKNIQYF
TRBV2	many	TRBJ2-2	CASSLTEANTGELFF
TRBV4-3	few	TRBJ2-5	CASSRGHAGAETQYF
TRBV7-9	few	TRBJ2-7	CASTLLLGQGSYEQYF
TRBV29-1	.	TRBJ2-7	CSVVGSGTYEQYF
TRBV29-1	many	TRBJ2-7	CSVARGTGDSEQYF
TRBV12-3/TRBV12-4	few	TRBJ1-6	CASSREGAVNSPLHF
TRBV5-4	.	TRBJ1-1	CASKNYTEAFF
TRBV5-1	.	TRBJ1-3	CASSWGGRPDSGNTIYF